Sequencing of this T cell receptor beta chain was carried out in a study of sequential checkpoint blockade in melanoma. Overall study: Randomization was 1:1 between first-line nivolumab→ipilimumab and ipilimumab→nivolumab. Matched biopsies came pretreatment and at week 13 for twenty-two patients. Each arm's sequence ended with maintenance nivolumab.

The CDR3 extends over 11 amino acids. Trimming left V 4 bases short and J 6 bases short, with 7 bases between. Germline V gene sequence: CDR1 LNHDA, CDR2 SQIVND (reference sequence). The sample holds one count of this clone. The data were produced by immunoSEQ multiplex PCR, yet TCRdb's version contains in-frame clones alone and is incomplete. Here the sample spans thousands of clones, about 19% being singletons. Treatment indicated: randomized to nivolumab then ipilimumab (arm A) or the reverse (arm B). The clonotype comes from a human patient with melanoma. Some clones in this sample may be carry-over from other donors' samples. The V gene is TRBV19, the J gene TRBJ2-7, with D uncertain. This specimen consisted of tumor tissue (inferred from file names), obtained from a patient given nivolumab and ipilimumab in sequence. This CDR3 reads CASSTSGEQYF. CDR3 DNA sequence: TGTGCCAGTAGTACCTCTGGCGAGCAGTACTTC.